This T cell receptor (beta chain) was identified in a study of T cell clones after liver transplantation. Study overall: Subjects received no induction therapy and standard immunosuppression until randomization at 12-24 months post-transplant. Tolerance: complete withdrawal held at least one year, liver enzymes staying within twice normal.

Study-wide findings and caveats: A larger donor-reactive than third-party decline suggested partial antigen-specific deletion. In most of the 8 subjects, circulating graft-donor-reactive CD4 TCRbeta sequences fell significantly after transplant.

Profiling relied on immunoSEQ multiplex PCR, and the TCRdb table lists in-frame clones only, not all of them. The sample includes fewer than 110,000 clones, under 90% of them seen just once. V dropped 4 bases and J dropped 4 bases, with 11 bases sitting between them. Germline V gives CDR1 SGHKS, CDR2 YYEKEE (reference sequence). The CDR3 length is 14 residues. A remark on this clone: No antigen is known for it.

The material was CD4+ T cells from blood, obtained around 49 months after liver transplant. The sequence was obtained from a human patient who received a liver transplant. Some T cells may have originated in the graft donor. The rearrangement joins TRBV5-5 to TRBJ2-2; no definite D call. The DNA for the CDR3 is TGTGCCAGCAGCCCCCGGCTATTCACCGGGGAGCTGTTTTTT. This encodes CASSPRLFTGELFF.